One and the same sample provided the 3 T cell receptor beta chains below, sequenced in a study of PD-1 blockade in mismatch repair-deficient tumors. Data came from immunoSEQ multiplex PCR; TCRdb stores just in-frame clones and leaves some out. The repertoire holds some 51,000 clones, with over 75% as singletons. The specimen comprised peripheral blood, sampled about 4.5 months after starting pembrolizumab. The receptor source for this set is an adult with mismatch repair-deficient cancer.

V and J are TRBV25-1 and TRBJ2-1; a possible D gene is TRBD1 (5 bases). This CDR3 contains 15 residues. V lost 3 bases and J 6 bases, leaving 15 bases between the germline ends. Looked up from germline, CDR1 is MGHDK and CDR2 is SYGVNS. The CDR3, as DNA: TGTGCCAGCAGTGACCGGGCAGGGTGGTCCAATGAGCAGTTCTTC. The encoded protein is CASSDRAGWSNEQFF.

The rearrangement links TRBV10-3 to TRBJ2-5; 7 bases agree with TRBD1. Per germline, CDR1 ENHRY and CDR2 SYGVKD. CDR3 length equals 14 residues. V shed 2 bases, J shed 2 bases, and the junction held 2 bases outside the gene matches. The DNA for the CDR3 is TGTGCCATCAGTGAGGGACAGGATCAAGAGACCCAGTACTTC. Translation gives CAISEGQDQETQYF.

This chain connects TRBV10-3 to TRBJ1-1; 8 nucleotides line up with TRBD1. With V trimmed by 5 bases and J by 5 bases, 1 base remained unmatched. CDR3 length: 12 residues. Looked up from germline, CDR1 is ENHRY and CDR2 is SYGVKD. The CDR3 reads CAISRQGTEAFF. Written as DNA, the CDR3 is TGTGCCATCAGTAGACAGGGGACTGAAGCTTTCTTT.